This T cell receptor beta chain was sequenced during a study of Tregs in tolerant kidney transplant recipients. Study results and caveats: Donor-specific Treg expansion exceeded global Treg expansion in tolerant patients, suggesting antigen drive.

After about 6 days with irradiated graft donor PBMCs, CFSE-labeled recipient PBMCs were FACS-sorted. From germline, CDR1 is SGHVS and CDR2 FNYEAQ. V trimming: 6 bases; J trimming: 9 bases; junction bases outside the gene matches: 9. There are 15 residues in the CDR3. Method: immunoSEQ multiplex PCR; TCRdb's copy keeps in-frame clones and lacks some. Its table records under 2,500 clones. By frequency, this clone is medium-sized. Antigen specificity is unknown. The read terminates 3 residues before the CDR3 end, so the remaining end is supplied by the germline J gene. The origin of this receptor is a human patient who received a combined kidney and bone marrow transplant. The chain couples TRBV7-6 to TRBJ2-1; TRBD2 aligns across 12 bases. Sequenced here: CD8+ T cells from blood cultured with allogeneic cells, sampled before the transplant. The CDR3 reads CASSYQPGLAGEQFF. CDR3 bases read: TGTGCCAGCAGTTATCAACCGGGACTAGCGGGTGAG.